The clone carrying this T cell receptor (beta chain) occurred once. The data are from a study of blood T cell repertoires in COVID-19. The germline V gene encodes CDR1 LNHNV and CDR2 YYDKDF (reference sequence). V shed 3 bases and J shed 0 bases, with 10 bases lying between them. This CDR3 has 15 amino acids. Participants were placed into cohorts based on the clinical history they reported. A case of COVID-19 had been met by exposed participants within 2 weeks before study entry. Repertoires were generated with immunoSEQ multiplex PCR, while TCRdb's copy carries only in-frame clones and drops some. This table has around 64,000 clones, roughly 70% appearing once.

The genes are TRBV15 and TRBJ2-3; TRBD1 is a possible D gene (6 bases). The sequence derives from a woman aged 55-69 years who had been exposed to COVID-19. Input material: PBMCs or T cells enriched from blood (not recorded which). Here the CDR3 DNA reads TGTGCCACCAGCAGGAGGCAGGGGAGCACAGATACGCAGTATTTT. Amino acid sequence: CATSRRQGSTDTQYF.